The rows below give T cell receptor beta chains drawn from one sample of a study of CD8 T cells in Susac syndrome. Each CDR3 protein gets one entry after TCRdb re-called the immunoSEQ multiplex PCR reads with MiXCR. The sample includes about 130,000 distinct CDR3 sequences, 95% of them seen just once. Sequenced sample: CD8+ T cells from PBMCs. The source is a human donor with Susac syndrome. Each CDR3 is given with its conserved first and last residue.

TRBV4-1 | 15 | CASSQGISGAYEQYF
TRBV5-6 | 15 | CASSFGAFSSYEQYF
TRBV5-1 | 15 | CASSPTSGRLTEQFF
TRBV15 | 18 | CATSTLAPWGDGANEQFF
TRBV9 | 16 | CASSVVPGINTDTQYF
TRBV11-2 | 15 | CASSLDRRMYNEQFF
TRBV19 | 14 | CASSIALGNQPQHF
TRBV7-8 | 13 | CASSLYPTDTQYF
TRBV7-6 | 16 | CASSLNLAGPYNEQFF
TRBV4-2 | 15 | CASSHGTDESYEQYF
TRBV12-3/TRBV12-4 | 11 | CASSLNEKLFF
TRBV5-6 | 13 | CASSLSYQETQYF
TRBV9 | 13 | CASSTSSTDTQYF
TRBV29-1 | 13 | CSVEGGIYNEQFF
TRBV7-8 | 15 | CASSLAGGISNEQFF
TRBV12-3/TRBV12-4 | 19 | CASRPGGLAGVKGTDTQYF
TRBV29-1 | 14 | CSVSGGSSYNEQFF
TRBV27 | 15 | CASSLRGGGPYEQYF
TRBV6-1 | 17 | CASSPYPGLAVSGEQFF
TRBV20-1 | 13 | CSANRDRVYEQYF
TRBV29-1 | 13 | CSVGEGMNTEAFF
TRBV5-1 | 14 | CASIPEPSSYEQYF
TRBV27 | 11 | CARGGPDTQYF
TRBV4-1 | 13 | CASSQLQWAEAFF
TRBV9 | 14 | CASSVGVIRGEQFF
TRBV29-1 | 13 | CSVEVGQGYGYTF
TRBV4-1 | 16 | CASSLRDSGTNYGYTF
TRBV28 | 18 | CASSLYPNVAGLQETQYF
TRBV6-1 | 15 | CASSPRAGGNYGYTF
TRBV24-1 | 13 | CATSDLTSNEQFF
TRBV7-3 | 15 | CASSSRAGGTHEQFF
TRBV5-6 | 13 | CASLPQSSYEQYF
TRBV24-1 | 9 | CATLTEQFF
TRBV6-5 | 13 | CASSYSGGSAAFF
TRBV9 | 15 | CASSVERGRDTEAFF
TRBV4-1 | 14 | CASSQVWSNYGYTF